This T cell receptor beta chain is from a study of blood T cell repertoires in COVID-19. For the study at large: Samples taken during acute and convalescent COVID-19 were collected in the United States, Italy and Spain.

Source study methods: Cell counts per sample came from amplifying reference gene primers. Generated by immunoSEQ multiplex PCR, the TCRdb table keeps only in-frame clones and is missing some. V and J calls and clone size are copied from that table; D and trimming were computed from the DNA. The table has approximately 200,000 clones, less than 95% seen once. Trimming removed 2 bases at V and 7 bases at J, with 12 bases between. CDR1 is MNHNS and CDR2 is SASEGT in the germline V gene. This CDR3 contains 14 residues. Seattle's enrolled individuals joined amid active infection and were then monitored longitudinally.

The rearrangement joins TRBV6-1 to TRBJ1-5; the D gene is possibly TRBD1 (5 bases). The TCR was taken from a man younger than 45 with COVID-19, enrolled during active disease. Source material: peripheral blood. CDR3 bases: TGTGCCAGCAGTGAACTCGGGGGGGGGCAGCCCCAGCATTTT. Translated, it gives CASSELGGGQPQHF.